The next 26 T cell receptor beta chains were all read from a single sample in a study of T cells in Graves' hyperthyroidism and ophthalmopathy. Amplified regions were TCR beta CDR3 sequences from RNA transcripts. RT-PCR in the first round (using the HTBI primer set) targeted the TCR CDR3. TCRdb processed the multiplex PCR reads anew with MiXCR; each CDR3 protein has one entry. The table has about 420,000 distinct CDR3 sequences, around 13% seen once. Source material: blood. The receptors were gathered from a woman in her late teens or twenties with Graves' hyperthyroidism.

The table lists this clonotype with many counts. The V gene is TRBV20-1, the J gene TRBJ2-1, with TRBD2 matching 9 bases. V was clipped by 1 base and J by 3 bases; unmatched bases: 4. This CDR3 spans 15 amino acids. The germline V gene has CDR1 DFQATT and CDR2 SNEGSKA (reference sequence). In DNA, the CDR3 is TGCAGTGCTAGAGTTGGCGGGAGGGTCTACAATGAGCAGTTCTTC. As protein: CSARVGGRVYNEQFF.

About this clonotype itself: A read error may be the cause here, since a much bigger clone is one base away. The genes are TRBV6-2 or TRBV6-3 and TRBJ2-7; 9 positions match TRBD1. V shed 6 bases, J shed 7 bases, and the junction held 7 bases outside the gene matches. The CDR3 has 13 residues. CDR1 and CDR2 (germline): MNHEY, SVGEGT. CDR3 DNA sequence: TGTGCCAGCAGCCCACAGGGGGCGGGTGAGCAGTACTTC. It encodes CASSPQGAGEQYF.

The chain joins TRBV20-1 to TRBJ2-7, with 9 nucleotides matching TRBD2. The CDR3 totals 15 residues. V dropped 1 base and J dropped 7; count of bases not matched to a gene: 11. Germline loops: CDR1 DFQATT, CDR2 SNEGSKA (reference sequence). In DNA, the CDR3 is TGCAGTGCTAGAGCCTGGCGGGGGGGCCTAGGGGAGCAGTACTTC. Residues: CSARAWRGGLGEQYF.

V usage is TRBV18 and J usage is TRBJ2-2; TRBD1 agrees at 7 bases. The V segment lost 6 bases and the J segment 9 bases; nucleotides outside the gene matches: 4. CDR1 KGHSH and CDR2 LQKENI come from the germline V gene. The CDR3 extends over 12 amino acids. The CDR3 sequence: CASSSTGRELFF. CDR3 nucleotides: TGTGCCAGCTCTTCGACAGGGCGGGAGCTGTTTTTT.

A note on this clonotype: The CDR3 end shows no conserved phenylalanine or tryptophan, and so a read error is likely. V and J are TRBV6-5 and TRBJ1-6; D unclear. Deletions cut 2 bases from V and 0 bases from J, with 2 bases between. Germline lookup yields CDR1 MNHEY and CDR2 SVGAGI. This CDR3 is built from 14 residues. The CDR3 coding sequence is TGTGCCAGCAGTTACGACTCCTATAATTCACCCCTCCACCTT. This sequence encodes CASSYDSYNSPLHL.

This clonotype has a count of ten or more. The rearrangement links TRBV7-3 to TRBJ2-7; 9 nucleotides agree with TRBD1. This CDR3 region has 15 residues. Losses at the gene ends were 1 base for V and 5 bases for J; bases not matched to a gene: 6. Looked up from germline, CDR1 is SGHTA and CDR2 is FQGTGA. The CDR3: CASSLSGQGTHEQYF. Here the CDR3 DNA reads TGTGCCAGCAGCTTAAGCGGACAGGGGACCCACGAGCAGTACTTC.

This clonotype has ten or more counts. The rearrangement links TRBV20-1 to TRBJ2-1; TRBD2 matches at 10 bases. The V gene's germline CDR1 is DFQATT and CDR2 SNEGSKA (reference sequence). J lost 5 bases, V lost 0 bases, and 10 bases had no gene match. The CDR3 has 17 amino acids. The CDR3 sequence is CSARDPDSSGRHNEQFF. The CDR3 DNA sequence: TGCAGTGCTAGAGATCCCGATTCTAGCGGGAGACACAATGAGCAGTTCTTC.

Note on this clonotype: This may arise from a read error, as a much more abundant clone is one base away. The chain uses TRBV5-1 and TRBJ2-1; no reliable D call. CDR1 and CDR2 from the germline V gene are SGHRS and YFSETQ. The CDR3 consists of 15 residues. The V end was cut by 0 bases, the J end by 2 bases, with 9 bases between. In DNA form, the CDR3 reads TGCGCCAGCAGCTTGGAGGAAGGGCCCTACAATGAGCAGTTCTTC. It yields the protein CASSLEEGPYNEQFF. Combining the CDR3 with reference TRBV5-1 and TRBJ2-1 gives the whole variable domain KAGVTQTPRYLIKTRGQQVTLSCSPISGHRSVSWYQQTPGQGLQFLFEYFSETQRNKGNFPGRFSGRQFSNSRSEMNVSTLELGDSALYLCASSLEEGPYNEQFFGPGTRLTVL.

Regarding this clonotype: This may arise from a read error, as a much more abundant clone is one base away. The conserved phenylalanine or tryptophan normally closing the CDR3 is absent here, so this likely arose from a read error. This rearrangement joins TRBV29-1 to TRBJ1-1; D may be TRBD1 (5 bases). This CDR3 is built from 13 residues. CDR1 is SQVTM and CDR2 is ANQGSEA in the germline V gene. Trimming took off 4 bases at V and 4 bases at J, with 13 bases between the two ends. This CDR3 is CSVVSAGGTEAFL. CDR3 coding DNA: TGCAGCGTTGTTTCCGCCGGGGGCACTGAAGCTTTCCTT.

This clonotype was seen repeatedly, ten times or more. The chain recombines TRBV13 with TRBJ2-3; D is possibly TRBD2 (5 bases). The CDR3 loop spans 14 amino acids. The V gene's germline CDR1 is PRHDT and CDR2 FYEKMQ (reference sequence). V was pared by 3 bases and J by 1 base, with 8 bases between. CDR3 sequence (DNA): TGTGCCAGCAGCTTTCGAGCGGGCACAGATACGCAGTATTTT. This translates into CASSFRAGTDTQYF.

This clonotype has a count of ten or more. The CDR3 DNA is TGTGCCAGCAGTTTAAGGGCCTTGAACACTGAAGCTTTCTTT. This translates into CASSLRALNTEAFF. The chain links TRBV28 to TRBJ1-1; D is unresolved. Germline V gene lookup returns CDR1 MDHEN and CDR2 SYDVKM. Trimming pared 2 bases from V and 0 bases from J, leaving 7 bases between. The CDR3 length is 14 residues.

This clonotype was counted between two and nine times. V and J are TRBV6-1 and TRBJ2-1, with D uncertain. Germline CDR1 is MNHNS and CDR2 is SASEGT. The length of the CDR3 is 11 residues. Trimming stripped 1 base from V and 9 bases from J, with 4 bases between. The CDR3 loop is CASSEEVEQFF. For the CDR3, the DNA is TGTGCCAGCAGTGAAGAGGTTGAGCAGTTCTTC.

This clonotype was detected many times. The genes are TRBV20-1 and TRBJ2-2; possible D gene TRBD2, 6 bases. The CDR3 is made up of 14 amino acids. V lost 4 bases and J lost 3, with 12 bases in between. Germline CDR1 DFQATT, CDR2 SNEGSKA (reference sequence). As DNA, the CDR3 is TGCAGTGCTAAGGGACTCACGGACACCGGGGAGCTGTTTTTT. Protein: CSAKGLTDTGELFF.

In this sample, this clonotype turned up many times. V gene TRBV28 combines with J gene TRBJ1-2; unclear D gene. Germline lookup yields CDR1 MDHEN and CDR2 SYDVKM. There are 14 residues in the CDR3. Trimming stripped 8 bases from V and 4 bases from J, with 17 bases between. CDR3 loop: CASLNGERSYGYTF. The CDR3 nucleotides are TGTGCCAGCTTAAATGGAGAGAGAAGCTATGGCTACACCTTC.

The chain has TRBV20-1 and TRBJ2-2; 13 bases are shared with TRBD2. CDR3 length: 17 residues. CDR1 and CDR2 from the germline V gene are DFQATT and SNEGSKA (reference sequence). The junction had 8 bases not matched to a gene; V was cut back by 6 bases and J by 1 base. The chain's CDR3 is CSADAGLAGRNTGELFF. The CDR3 DNA follows: TGCAGTGCGGACGCGGGACTAGCGGGAAGGAACACCGGGGAGCTGTTTTTT.

Only a few counts were recorded for this clonotype. The CDR3 sequence: CAISESTLSNYGYTF. DNA for the CDR3: TGTGCCATCAGTGAGTCGACGCTCTCTAACTATGGCTACACCTTC. The rearrangement links TRBV10-3 to TRBJ1-2, with D unclear. Germline V gives CDR1 ENHRY, CDR2 SYGVKD. V lost 0 bases and J 0 bases, leaving 8 bases between the germline ends. This CDR3 is built from 15 residues.

This clonotype has ten or more counts. This chain uses TRBV11-2 with TRBJ1-1; a possible D gene is TRBD1 (6 bases). Germline-derived CDR1 and CDR2 are SGHAT and FQNNGV. The CDR3 extends over 12 amino acids. Deletions cut 3 bases from V and 11 bases from J, with 13 bases between. CDR3 protein: CASSFPGGGAFF. The CDR3 DNA follows: TGTGCCAGCAGCTTCCCGGGGGGGGGCGCTTTCTTT.

The chain has TRBV19 and TRBJ1-4, with unresolved D. This CDR3 contains 12 residues. Germline V gives CDR1 LNHDA, CDR2 SQIVND (reference sequence). V was trimmed by 2 bases and J by 6 bases, leaving 4 bases between them. In DNA, the CDR3 is TGTGCCAGTAGTATATGGCATGAAAAACTGTTTTTT. This gives the protein CASSIWHEKLFF. Full variable domain (outside the CDR3, taken from reference TRBV19 and TRBJ1-4): DGGITQSPKYLFRKEGQNVTLSCEQNLNHDAMYWYRQDPGQGLRLIYYSQIVNDFQKGDIAEGYSVSREKKESFPLTVTSAQKNPTAFYLCASSIWHEKLFFGSGTQLSVL.

This clonotype came up many times. The chain combines TRBV2 with TRBJ2-1; 12 bases align to TRBD2. This CDR3 is 13 amino acids long. Losses at the gene ends were 3 bases for V and 12 bases for J; bases not matched to a gene: 3. Germline V gene lookup returns CDR1 SNHLY and CDR2 FYNNEI. CDR3 nucleotides: TGTGCCAGCAGTGAGACTAGCGGGAGTTCGCAGTTCTTC. It yields the protein CASSETSGSSQFF.

Many counts were recorded for this clonotype. Here the CDR3 reads CASSLSRARQPQHF. CDR3 nucleotide sequence: TGTGCCAGCAGCTTAAGCAGGGCCCGTCAGCCCCAGCATTTT. V and J are TRBV7-3 and TRBJ1-5; weak D call: TRBD1 (5 bases). Looked up from germline, CDR1 is SGHTA and CDR2 is FQGTGA. The CDR3 totals 14 residues. Trimming took 1 base from V and 6 from J, leaving 10 bases between them.

This clonotype was recorded at least ten times. The V gene is TRBV6-1, the J gene TRBJ2-6, with D perhaps TRBD1 or TRBD2 (5 bases each). The CDR3 contains 15 residues. Trimming stripped 1 base from V and 2 bases from J, with 6 bases between. Germline values: CDR1 MNHNS, CDR2 SASEGT. CDR3 DNA sequence: TGTGCCAGCAGTGAAGGGGGGACTGGGGCCAACGTCCTGACTTTC. It codes for CASSEGGTGANVLTF.

This sequence joins TRBV19 and TRBJ1-5; D is perhaps TRBD1 (6 bases). V was pared by 3 bases and J by 3 bases, with 12 bases between. Germline V lookup: CDR1 LNHDA, CDR2 SQIVND (reference sequence). The CDR3 is 15 amino acids. The CDR3 coding sequence is TGTGCCAGTAGTATCTTCAGGGGACCCAATCAGCCCCAGCATTTT. Its translation is CASSIFRGPNQPQHF.

This clonotype appeared a few times. CDR3 coding DNA: TGTGCCAGCAGTCCAACGGGCAGGACGGACCAGAATGGAGAGGTGTTTTTT. It translates to CASSPTGRTDQNGEVFF. This sequence joins TRBV28 and TRBJ2-2; no clear D gene. Deletions cut 5 bases from V and 15 bases from J, with 31 bases between. The V gene's germline CDR1 is MDHEN and CDR2 SYDVKM. The CDR3 contains 17 residues.

This clonotype showed up many times. The rearrangement links TRBV13 to TRBJ1-1; D perhaps matches TRBD1 (5 bases). Per the germline V gene, CDR1 is PRHDT and CDR2 is FYEKMQ (reference sequence). V lost 5 bases and J lost 5, with 15 bases in between. The CDR3 runs to 14 residues. The CDR3 bases are TGTGCCAGCAGCACCCGGGGCAGGGCGACTGAAGCTTTCTTT. Translating gives CASSTRGRATEAFF. Combining the CDR3 with reference TRBV13 and TRBJ1-1 gives the whole variable domain AAGVIQSPRHLIKEKRETATLKCYPIPRHDTVYWYQQGPGQDPQFLISFYEKMQSDKGSIPDRFSAQQFSDYHSELNMSSLELGDSALYFCASSTRGRATEAFFGQGTRLTVV.

On this clonotype itself: This clone may be a read error of a much larger clone one base away. This chain links TRBV12-3 or TRBV12-4 with TRBJ2-7, with a tentative D call TRBD2 (5 bases). V lost 5 bases and J 6 bases, leaving 14 bases between the germline ends. This CDR3 is built from 13 residues. The CDR3 DNA reads TGTGCCAGCAGTCCCCCGGAGGTGAGCGAGCAGTACTTC. Translating it yields CASSPPEVSEQYF.

Only a few counts were recorded for this clonotype. The rearrangement joins TRBV28 to TRBJ1-6, with TRBD1 identical over 10 bases. CDR1 and CDR2 from the germline V gene are MDHEN and SYDVKM. The length of the CDR3 is 16 residues. Trimming took 5 bases from V and 4 from J; bases not matched to a gene: 5. For the CDR3, the DNA is TGTGCCAGCAGTCCGGACAGGGGGATGTATAATTCACCCCTCCACTTT. Translated, it gives CASSPDRGMYNSPLHF.